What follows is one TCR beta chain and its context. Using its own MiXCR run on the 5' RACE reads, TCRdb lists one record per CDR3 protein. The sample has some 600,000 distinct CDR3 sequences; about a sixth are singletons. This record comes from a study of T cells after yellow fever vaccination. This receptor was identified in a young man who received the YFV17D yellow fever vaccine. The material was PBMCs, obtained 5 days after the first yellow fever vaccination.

CDR3 residues: CAISEGYQADGNTIYF. In DNA form, the CDR3 reads TGTGCCATCAGTGAGGGGTATCAGGCTGATGGAAACACCATATATTTT. The gene calls are TRBV10-3 and TRBJ1-3; no clear D. Trimming pared 2 bases from V and 3 bases from J, leaving 14 bases between. Germline V gene sequence: CDR1 ENHRY, CDR2 SYGVKD. The CDR3 loop spans 16 amino acids.